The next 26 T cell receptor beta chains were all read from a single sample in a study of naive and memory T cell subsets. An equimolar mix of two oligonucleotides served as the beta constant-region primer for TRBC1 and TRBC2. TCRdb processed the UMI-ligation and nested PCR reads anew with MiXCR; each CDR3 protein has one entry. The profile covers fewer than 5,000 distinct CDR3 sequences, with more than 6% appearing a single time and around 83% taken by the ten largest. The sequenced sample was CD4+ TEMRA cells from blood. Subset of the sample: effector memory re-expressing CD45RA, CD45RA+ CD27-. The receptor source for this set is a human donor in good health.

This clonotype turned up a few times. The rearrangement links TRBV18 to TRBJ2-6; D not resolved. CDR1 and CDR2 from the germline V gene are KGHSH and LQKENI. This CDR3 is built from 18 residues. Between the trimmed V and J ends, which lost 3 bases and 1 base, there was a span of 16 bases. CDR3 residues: CASSPRPLKGSGANVLTF. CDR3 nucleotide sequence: TGTGCCAGCTCACCGAGGCCGTTAAAAGGGTCTGGGGCCAACGTCCTGACTTTC.

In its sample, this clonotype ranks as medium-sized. In DNA, the CDR3 is TGTGCCAGCAGCTTAGCCTGGTACTCCTACAATGAGCAGTTCTTC. This sequence encodes CASSLAWYSYNEQFF. J is TRBJ2-1 and V is TRBV7-2, with D hard to call. This CDR3 is 15 amino acids long. The germline V and J ends were trimmed by 0 bases and 0 bases, with 6 bases remaining between them. Germline CDR1 is SGHTA and CDR2 is FQGNSA.

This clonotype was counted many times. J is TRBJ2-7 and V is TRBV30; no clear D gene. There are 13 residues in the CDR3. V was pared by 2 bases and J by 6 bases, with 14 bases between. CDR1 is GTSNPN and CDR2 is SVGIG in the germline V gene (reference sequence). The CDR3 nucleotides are TGTGCCTGGAGTAGAGAAGGGCCCTTCGAGCAGTACTTC. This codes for CAWSREGPFEQYF.

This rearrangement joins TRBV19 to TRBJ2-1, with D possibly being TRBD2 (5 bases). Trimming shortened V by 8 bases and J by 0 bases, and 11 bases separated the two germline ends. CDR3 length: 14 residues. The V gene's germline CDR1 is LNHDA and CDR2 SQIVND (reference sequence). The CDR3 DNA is TGTGCCAGTCCTTTAGCGAGCTCCTACAATGAGCAGTTCTTC. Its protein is CASPLASSYNEQFF.

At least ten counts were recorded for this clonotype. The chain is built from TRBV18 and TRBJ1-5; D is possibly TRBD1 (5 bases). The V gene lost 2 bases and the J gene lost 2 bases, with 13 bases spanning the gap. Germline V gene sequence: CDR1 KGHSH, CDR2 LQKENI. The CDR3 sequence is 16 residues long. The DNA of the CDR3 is TGTGCCAGCTCACCAAGGGGACTTCGGGGCAATCAGCCCCAGCATTTT. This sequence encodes CASSPRGLRGNQPQHF.

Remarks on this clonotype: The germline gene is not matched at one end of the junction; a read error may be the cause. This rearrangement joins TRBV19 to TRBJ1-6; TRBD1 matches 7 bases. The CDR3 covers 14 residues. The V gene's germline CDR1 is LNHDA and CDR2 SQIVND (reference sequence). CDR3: CTSQGEAYNSPLHF. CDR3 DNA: TGTACCAGTCAGGGGGAGGCCTATAATTCACCCCTCCACTTT.

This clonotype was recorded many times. This CDR3 is CSASDQMGGDRDNEQFF. The CDR3 nucleotides are TGCAGTGCTAGTGATCAAATGGGGGGCGACAGGGACAATGAGCAGTTCTTC. V is TRBV20-1 and J is TRBJ2-1; TRBD1 is a possible D gene (7 bases). The length of the CDR3 is 17 residues. Germline V lookup: CDR1 DFQATT, CDR2 SNEGSKA (reference sequence). The V end lost 3 bases, the J end lost 5 bases, and 23 bases lay between the germline ends.

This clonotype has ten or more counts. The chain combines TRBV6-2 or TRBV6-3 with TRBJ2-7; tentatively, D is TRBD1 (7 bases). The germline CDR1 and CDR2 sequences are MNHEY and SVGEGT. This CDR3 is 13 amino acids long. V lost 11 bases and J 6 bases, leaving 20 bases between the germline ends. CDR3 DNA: TGTGCCTGCGAAGGGACAGCGCGGGGCGAGCAGTACTTC. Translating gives CACEGTARGEQYF.

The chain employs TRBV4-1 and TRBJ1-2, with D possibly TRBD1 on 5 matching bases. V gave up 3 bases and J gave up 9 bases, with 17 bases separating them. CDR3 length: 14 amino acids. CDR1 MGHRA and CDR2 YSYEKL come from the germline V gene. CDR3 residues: CASSQGRDGRRYTF. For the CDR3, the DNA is TGCGCCAGCAGCCAGGGAAGGGACGGGAGACGCTACACCTTC.

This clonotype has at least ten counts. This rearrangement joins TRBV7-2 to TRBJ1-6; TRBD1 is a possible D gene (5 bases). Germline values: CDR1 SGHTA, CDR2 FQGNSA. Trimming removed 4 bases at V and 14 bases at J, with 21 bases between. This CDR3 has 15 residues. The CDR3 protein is CASSSSGARFESLHF. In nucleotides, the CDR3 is TGTGCCAGCAGCTCGTCCGGGGCTAGGTTTGAGTCCCTCCACTTT.

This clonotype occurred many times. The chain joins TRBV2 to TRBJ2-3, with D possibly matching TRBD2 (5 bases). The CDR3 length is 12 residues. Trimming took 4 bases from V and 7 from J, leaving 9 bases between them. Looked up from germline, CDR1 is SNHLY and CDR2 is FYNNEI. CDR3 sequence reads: CASSGPGNTQYF. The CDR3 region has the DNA TGTGCCAGCAGTGGACCGGGGAATACGCAGTATTTT.

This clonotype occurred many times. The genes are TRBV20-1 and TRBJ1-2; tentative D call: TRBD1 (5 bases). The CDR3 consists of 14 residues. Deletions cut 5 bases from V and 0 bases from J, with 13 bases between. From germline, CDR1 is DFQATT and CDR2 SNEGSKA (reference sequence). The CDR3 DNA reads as TGCAGTGCTCTGGACGGACAAACTAACTATGGCTACACCTTC. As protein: CSALDGQTNYGYTF.

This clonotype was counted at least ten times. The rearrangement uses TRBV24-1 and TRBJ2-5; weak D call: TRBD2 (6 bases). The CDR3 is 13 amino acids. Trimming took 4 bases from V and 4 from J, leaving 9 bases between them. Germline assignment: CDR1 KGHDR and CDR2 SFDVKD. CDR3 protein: CATSDGSRETQYF. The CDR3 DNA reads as TGTGCCACCAGTGACGGGAGCAGAGAGACCCAGTACTTC.

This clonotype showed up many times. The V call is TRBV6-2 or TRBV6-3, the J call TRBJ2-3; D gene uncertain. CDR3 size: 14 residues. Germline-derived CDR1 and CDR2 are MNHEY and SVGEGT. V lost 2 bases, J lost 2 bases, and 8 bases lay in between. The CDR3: CASSYLLYTDTQYF. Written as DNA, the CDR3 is TGTGCCAGCAGTTACCTTCTTTACACAGATACGCAGTATTTT.

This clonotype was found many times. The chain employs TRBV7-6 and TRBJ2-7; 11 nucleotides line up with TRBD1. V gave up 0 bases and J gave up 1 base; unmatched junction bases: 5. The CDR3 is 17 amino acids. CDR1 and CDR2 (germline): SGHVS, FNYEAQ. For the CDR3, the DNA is TGTGCCAGCAGCTTAGCCTCGGGACAGGGGGGTTCCTACGAGCAGTACTTC. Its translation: CASSLASGQGGSYEQYF.

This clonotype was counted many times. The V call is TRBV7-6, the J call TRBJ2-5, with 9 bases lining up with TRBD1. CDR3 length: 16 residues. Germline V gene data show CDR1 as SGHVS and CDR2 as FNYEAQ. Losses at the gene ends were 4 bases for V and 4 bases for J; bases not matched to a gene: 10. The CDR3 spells CASSSASGTGRETQYF. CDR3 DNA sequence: TGTGCCAGCAGCTCAGCCTCCGGGACAGGGCGAGAGACCCAGTACTTC.

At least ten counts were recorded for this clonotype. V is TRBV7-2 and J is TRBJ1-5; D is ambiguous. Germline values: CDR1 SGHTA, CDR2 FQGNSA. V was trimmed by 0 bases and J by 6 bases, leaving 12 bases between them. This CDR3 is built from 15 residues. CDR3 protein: CASSLARRPGQPQHF. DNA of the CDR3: TGTGCCAGCAGCTTAGCCCGCCGCCCGGGTCAGCCCCAGCATTTT. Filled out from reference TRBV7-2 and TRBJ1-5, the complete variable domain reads GAGVSQSPSNKVTEKGKDVELRCDPISGHTALYWYRQSLGQGLEFLIYFQGNSAPDKSGLPSDRFSAERTGGSVSTLTIQRTQQEDSAVYLCASSLARRPGQPQHFGDGTRLSIL.

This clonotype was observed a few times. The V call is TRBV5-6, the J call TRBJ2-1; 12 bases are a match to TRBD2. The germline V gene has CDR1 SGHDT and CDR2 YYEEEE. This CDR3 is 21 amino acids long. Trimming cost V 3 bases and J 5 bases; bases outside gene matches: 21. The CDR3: CASSSISGLAGYLEVDNEQFF. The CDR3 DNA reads TGTGCCAGCAGCTCAATTTCTGGACTAGCGGGGTATCTAGAGGTCGACAATGAGCAGTTCTTC.

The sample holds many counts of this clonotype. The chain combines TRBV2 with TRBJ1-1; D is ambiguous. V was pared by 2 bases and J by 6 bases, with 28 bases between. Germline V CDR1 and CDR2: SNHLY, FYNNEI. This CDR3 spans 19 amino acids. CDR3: CASSEIISSMRLYTAEAFF. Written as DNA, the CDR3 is TGTGCCAGCAGTGAAATAATTTCGAGTATGAGACTCTACACGGCTGAAGCTTTCTTT.

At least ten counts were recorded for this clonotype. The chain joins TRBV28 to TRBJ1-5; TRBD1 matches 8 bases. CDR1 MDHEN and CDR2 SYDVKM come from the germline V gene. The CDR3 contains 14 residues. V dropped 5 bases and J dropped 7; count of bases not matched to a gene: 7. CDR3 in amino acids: CASSLTGDGQPQHF. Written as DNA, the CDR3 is TGTGCCAGCAGTCTGACAGGGGACGGACAGCCCCAGCATTTT.

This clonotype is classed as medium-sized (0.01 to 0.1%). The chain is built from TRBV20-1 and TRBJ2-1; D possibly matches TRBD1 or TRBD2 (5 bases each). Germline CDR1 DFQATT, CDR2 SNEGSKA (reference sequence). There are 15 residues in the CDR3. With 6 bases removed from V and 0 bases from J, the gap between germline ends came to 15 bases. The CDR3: CSASGWGSSYNEQFF. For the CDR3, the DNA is TGCAGTGCAAGCGGATGGGGGAGCTCCTACAATGAGCAGTTCTTC.

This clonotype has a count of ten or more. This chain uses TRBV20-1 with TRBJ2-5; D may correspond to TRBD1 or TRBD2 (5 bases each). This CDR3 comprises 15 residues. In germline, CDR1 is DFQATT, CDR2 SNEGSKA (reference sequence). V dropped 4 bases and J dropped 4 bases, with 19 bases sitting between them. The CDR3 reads CSATDIGAGGETQYF. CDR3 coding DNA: TGCAGTGCTACCGATATTGGGGCAGGAGGAGAGACCCAGTACTTC.

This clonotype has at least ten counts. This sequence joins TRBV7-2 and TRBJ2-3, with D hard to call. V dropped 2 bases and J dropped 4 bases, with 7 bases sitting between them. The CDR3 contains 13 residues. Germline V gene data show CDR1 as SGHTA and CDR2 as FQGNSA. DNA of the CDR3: TGTGCCAGCAGCTTATCAAGTGCAGATACGCAGTATTTT. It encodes CASSLSSADTQYF.

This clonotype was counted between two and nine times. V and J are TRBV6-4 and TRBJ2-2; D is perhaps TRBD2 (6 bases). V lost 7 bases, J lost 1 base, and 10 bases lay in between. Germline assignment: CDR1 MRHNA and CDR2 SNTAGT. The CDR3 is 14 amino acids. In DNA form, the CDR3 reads TGTGCCAGCAAAGCAGCGGGGAACACCGGGGAGCTGTTTTTT. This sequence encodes CASKAAGNTGELFF.

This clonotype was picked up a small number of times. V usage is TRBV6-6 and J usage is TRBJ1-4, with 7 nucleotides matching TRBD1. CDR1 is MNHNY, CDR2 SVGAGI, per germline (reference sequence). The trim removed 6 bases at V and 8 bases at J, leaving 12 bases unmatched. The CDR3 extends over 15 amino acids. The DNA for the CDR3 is TGTGCCAGCAGGCCCCCAGGGGGGGCGTCGGAAAAACTGTTTTTT. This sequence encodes CASRPPGGASEKLFF.

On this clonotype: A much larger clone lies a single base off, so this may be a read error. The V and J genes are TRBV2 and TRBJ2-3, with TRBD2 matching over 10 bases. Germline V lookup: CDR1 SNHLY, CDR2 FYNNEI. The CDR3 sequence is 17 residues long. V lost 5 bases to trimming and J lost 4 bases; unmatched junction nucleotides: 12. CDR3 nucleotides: TGTGCCAGCAGTTCCGGGGCTAGCGGGAGAAGATCAGATACGCAGTATTTT. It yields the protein CASSSGASGRRSDTQYF. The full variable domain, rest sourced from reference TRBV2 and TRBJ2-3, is EPEVTQTPSHQVTQMGQEVILRCVPISNHLYFYWYRQILGQKVEFLVSFYNNEISEKSEIFDDQFSVERPDGSNFTLKIRSTKLEDSAMYFCASSSGASGRRSDTQYFGPGTRLTVL.